This T cell receptor beta chain was identified in a study of T cells in Graves' hyperthyroidism and ophthalmopathy. To note about this clonotype: Its target is unknown.

General study results and limits: Blood held most thyroid clonotypes expanded above 0.001 frequency.

Every diagnosis used clinical symptoms, serum thyroxine and TRAb, thyroid ultrasound and orbital computed tomography. The CDR3 is 17 amino acids. V was shortened by 3 bases and J by 6 bases, with 24 bases between the two germline ends. The germline V gene encodes CDR1 SNHLY and CDR2 FYNNEI. TCR beta CDR3 sequences were amplified from RNA transcripts. A first-round RT-PCR of the TCR CDR3 used the HTBI primer set. TCRdb reanalysed the multiplex PCR reads using MiXCR and keeps one entry per CDR3 protein. The sample includes 300,000 to 450,000 distinct CDR3 sequences, around a sixth of them seen just once.

The chain combines TRBV2 with TRBJ2-7, with D hard to call. The receptor's source is a woman between 18 and 30 years old with Graves' hyperthyroidism that later progressed to Graves' ophthalmopathy. Sequencing used blood. The CDR3 sequence is CASSDSVLRDLSGEQYF. CDR3 nucleotide sequence: TGTGCCAGCAGTGATTCCGTTCTCAGAGATTTAAGTGGCGAGCAGTACTTC.